This is a list of T cell receptor beta chains from one sample in a study of PD-1 blockade in mismatch repair-deficient tumors. The method was immunoSEQ multiplex PCR; TCRdb's version includes in-frame clones alone and lacks a portion of them. This sample has approximately 38,000 clones, with more than 75% found just once. The sample here was peripheral blood, taken 4 weeks after starting pembrolizumab. These receptors were collected from an adult with mismatch repair-deficient cancer. CDR3s include the opening cysteine and the closing phenylalanine or tryptophan. D genes are given only for firm matches. Some rows mark clone size as missing; the rest say once, few, many or name a class of expanded clone.

j_call d_call v_call clone_size cdr3_aa cdr3_nt
TRBJ2-1 TRBD1 TRBV5-1 medium-sized CASGTGTGVNNEQFF TGCGCCAGTGGGACCGGGACAGGGGTCAACAATGAGCAGTTCTTC
TRBJ2-1 TRBD2 TRBV14 NA CASSPSLGLAGYEQFF TGTGCCAGCAGCCCCTCATTGGGACTAGCGGGTTATGAGCAGTTCTTC
TRBJ2-7 TRBD2 TRBV10-3 NA CAIREGGGRTHEQYF TGTGCCATCAGGGAGGGCGGCGGGAGGACCCACGAGCAGTACTTC
TRBJ2-7 TRBD2 TRBV5-6 once CASSLRQTWEGPYEQYF TGTGCCAGCAGCCTTAGACAGACTTGGGAGGGTCCCTACGAGCAGTACTTC
TRBJ2-1 TRBD2 TRBV19 once CASRTGLAERNEQFF TGTGCCAGTAGAACCGGGCTAGCGGAACGAAATGAGCAGTTCTTC
TRBJ2-5 NA TRBV11-2 NA CASSLGGATQETQYF TGTGCCAGCAGCTTAGGAGGGGCTACCCAAGAGACCCAGTACTTC
TRBJ2-7 NA TRBV7-8 NA CASSFNRNYEQYF TGTGCCAGCAGCTTCAACAGAAACTACGAGCAGTACTTC
TRBJ2-7 NA TRBV29-1 NA CSVRGPNNYEQYF TGCAGCGTTCGGGGCCCCAATAACTACGAGCAGTACTTC
TRBJ2-7 NA TRBV7-2 NA CASSPRGVYEQYF TGTGCCAGCAGCCCGAGGGGAGTTTACGAGCAGTACTTC
TRBJ2-2 NA TRBV28 NA CASTLGFYPGELFF TGTGCCAGCACTCTAGGGTTCTATCCCGGGGAGCTGTTTTTT
TRBJ2-7 NA TRBV28 NA CASRDLGTVAYEQYF TGTGCCAGCAGAGACCTAGGGACGGTGGCCTACGAGCAGTACTTC
TRBJ1-5 NA TRBV18 NA CASSRDSNQPQHF TGTGCCAGCTCACGCGACAGCAATCAGCCCCAGCATTTT
TRBJ2-3 TRBD1 TRBV5-6 NA CASSPWDRADTDTQYF TGTGCCAGCAGCCCCTGGGACAGGGCGGACACAGATACGCAGTATTTT
TRBJ2-3 NA TRBV6-5 NA CASSYSWGGLTDTQYF TGTGCCAGCAGTTACTCCTGGGGGGGGCTCACAGATACGCAGTATTTT
TRBJ2-1 TRBD2 TRBV18 few CASSLTGTTGNEQFF TGTGCCAGCTCACTAACCGGGACTACCGGCAATGAGCAGTTCTTC
TRBJ1-5 NA TRBV2 NA CASSVDGNQPQHF TGTGCCAGCAGTGTCGACGGCAATCAGCCCCAGCATTTT